The 3 T cell receptor beta chains reported below all come from one sample, sequenced in a study of T-cell reconstitution after alpha-beta-depleted transplantation in children (dated by TCRdb to the mid-2010s). Library preparation used PCR. This sample was sequenced with an Illumina HiSeq 2500. To normalize quantification of the TCRbeta repertoire, the TCR libraries were built with molecular barcoding that relied on unique molecular identifiers. TCRdb passed the public sequencing reads through fastp at Q25 and MiXCR, retaining productive beta sequences. Duplicate CDR3 protein sequences are folded into a single record with the most common DNA and genes. This sample comprises over 150,000 distinct CDR3 sequences, roughly 14% of them detected only once. Of the sample, roughly 13% is held by the ten largest clones. The sample here was PBMCs from the stem cell graft donor, taken from the stem cell graft. Receptors originate from a human donor who donated a stem cell graft to a child with acute lymphoblastic leukemia.

This clonotype is deemed medium-sized (0.01 to 0.1%). The chain links TRBV6-5 to TRBJ1-1, with 7 bases lining up with TRBD1. The CDR3 has 13 amino acids. In germline, CDR1 is MNHEY, CDR2 SVGAGI. The junction had 7 bases not matched to a gene; V was cut back by 8 bases and J by 4 bases. As DNA, the CDR3 is TGTGCCAGCGGACCCACAGGGGTCACTGAAGCTTTCTTT. This codes for CASGPTGVTEAFF.

Concerning this clonotype itself: A clone one base away is much larger, so this may be a read error. The chain combines TRBV12-3 or TRBV12-4 with TRBJ2-7; 10 nucleotides match TRBD2. The J segment lost 5 bases and the V segment lost 10 bases, leaving 14 bases of the junction unmatched. The CDR3 is made up of 15 amino acids. The CDR3 sequence: CANSPLSGRANEQYF. The DNA for the CDR3 is TGTGCCAACAGCCCGTTAAGCGGGAGGGCCAACGAGCAGTACTTC.

This clonotype was found many times. The chain combines TRBV5-1 with TRBJ2-1; D gene unclear. There are 11 residues in the CDR3. CDR1 SGHRS and CDR2 YFSETQ come from the germline V gene. Trimming took off 0 bases at V and 9 bases at J, with 4 bases between the two ends. CDR3 in DNA: TGCGCCAGCAGCTTGGCAGTTGAGCAGTTCTTC. The encoded protein is CASSLAVEQFF. Full variable domain (remainder filled in from reference TRBV5-1 and TRBJ2-1): KAGVTQTPRYLIKTRGQQVTLSCSPISGHRSVSWYQQTPGQGLQFLFEYFSETQRNKGNFPGRFSGRQFSNSRSEMNVSTLELGDSALYLCASSLAVEQFFGPGTRLTVL.